Given below is one T cell receptor (beta chain) in context. TCRdb reprocessed the 5' RACE reads with MiXCR, giving one entry per CDR3 protein. The table shows under 550,000 distinct CDR3 sequences, with about 20% occurring only once. This sample is drawn from a study of T-cell memory formation after mild COVID-19. About the study: Clustering of TCRs was largely donor specific.

CDR3 length: 16 amino acids. CDR1 is KGHSH and CDR2 is LQKENI in the germline V gene. V trimming: 2 bases; J trimming: 5 bases; junction bases outside the gene matches: 6. The chain combines TRBV18 with TRBJ2-1, with 10 bases identical to TRBD2. The receptor's source is an adult woman who had mild COVID-19 (a few samples of this study predate the infection). Cell type and time point are not known. The material sequenced was PBMCs or a T cell subset sorted from them (not recorded which). Written as DNA, the CDR3 is TGTGCCAGCTCACCAGAGGCTAGCGGGAGAAACAATGAGCAGTTCTTC. Encoded protein: CASSPEASGRNNEQFF.